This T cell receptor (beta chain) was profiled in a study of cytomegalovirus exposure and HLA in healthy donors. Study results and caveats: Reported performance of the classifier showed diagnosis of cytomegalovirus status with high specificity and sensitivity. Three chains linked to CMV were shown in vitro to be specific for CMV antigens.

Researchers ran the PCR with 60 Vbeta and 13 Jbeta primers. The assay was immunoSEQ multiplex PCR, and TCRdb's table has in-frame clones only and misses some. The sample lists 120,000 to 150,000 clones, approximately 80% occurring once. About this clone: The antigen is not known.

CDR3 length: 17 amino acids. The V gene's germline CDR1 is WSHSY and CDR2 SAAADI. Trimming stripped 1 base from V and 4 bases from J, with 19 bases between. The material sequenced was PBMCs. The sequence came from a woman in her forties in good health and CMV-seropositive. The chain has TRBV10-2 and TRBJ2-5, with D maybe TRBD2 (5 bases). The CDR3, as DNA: TGCGCCAGCAGTGAGTTAAAGGGCCCAGCGGCCCCAGAGACCCAGTACTTC. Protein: CASSELKGPAAPETQYF.